The 16 T cell receptor beta chains below come from one sample, sequenced in a study of T cell responses to AZD1222 COVID-19 vaccine (dated by TCRdb to the early 2020s). The library was prepared using the immunoSEQ multiplex PCR assay. Drawn from immuneACCESS, this table holds only the in-frame rearrangements with V and J called that TCRdb kept. Clones are partly lost; checked studies trace under half to an unresolved V gene and leave the rest unexplained. This sample lists some 150,000 clones; about 93% were detected once. The ten largest clones represent over 7.5% of the sample. Sample time point, as interpreted from the label and publication: baseline before first vaccination. Sequencing was performed on peripheral blood, taken on day 0 of AZD1222 vaccination. These receptors originate from an adult in good health.

The rearrangement joins TRBV6-5 to TRBJ2-6; no definite D call. In germline, CDR1 is MNHEY, CDR2 SVGAGI. This CDR3 comprises 14 residues. With 10 bases removed from V and 0 bases from J, the gap between germline ends came to 10 bases. The CDR3 spells CATRSISGANVLTF. The CDR3 nucleotides read TGTGCCACACGGAGCATCTCTGGGGCCAACGTCCTGACTTTC.

The chain combines TRBV7-9 with TRBJ1-2, with 7 bases fitting TRBD1. V dropped 5 bases and J dropped 2; count of bases not matched to a gene: 14. Germline V gives CDR1 SEHNR, CDR2 FQNEAQ (reference sequence). The CDR3 totals 17 residues. CDR3 loop: CASSHPNVKTGNYGYTF. DNA for the CDR3: TGTGCCAGCAGCCATCCCAACGTCAAGACAGGGAACTATGGCTACACCTTC.

This sequence joins TRBV5-1 and TRBJ1-6; D ambiguous. Per the germline V gene, CDR1 is SGHRS and CDR2 is YFSETQ. The CDR3 spans 14 residues. V gave up 2 bases and J gave up 6 bases, with 9 bases separating them. CDR3 coding DNA: TGCGCCAGCAGCTTACTACCCCTTAATTCACCCCTCCACTTT. Its protein product is CASSLLPLNSPLHF.

V usage is TRBV27 and J usage is TRBJ1-1; the match to TRBD1 covers 8 bases. The trim removed 5 bases at V and 10 bases at J, leaving 18 bases unmatched. CDR1 MNHEY and CDR2 SMNVEV come from the germline V gene (reference sequence). The CDR3 consists of 16 residues. The CDR3 protein is CASSTGQGVPGGGAFF. CDR3 coding DNA: TGTGCCAGCAGTACCGGACAGGGTGTGCCTGGTGGAGGAGCTTTCTTT.

The chain carries TRBV6-5 and TRBJ1-6, with 7 bases fitting TRBD1. V was clipped by 6 bases and J by 4 bases; unmatched bases: 6. Germline V lookup: CDR1 MNHEY, CDR2 SVGAGI. This CDR3 region has 15 residues. The CDR3 loop reads CASSVDRHYNSPLHF. The CDR3 nucleotides read TGTGCCAGCAGCGTGGACAGGCATTATAATTCACCCCTCCACTTT.

The chain employs TRBV9 and TRBJ2-5; 9 bases match TRBD1. Germline trimming cut 0 bases from V and 5 bases from J; bases unmatched to any gene: 5. The CDR3 consists of 15 residues. Germline V lookup: CDR1 SGDLS, CDR2 YYNGEE. The DNA for the CDR3 is TGTGCCAGCAGCGTAGGGACAGGGGCAATGGAGACCCAGTACTTC. Residues: CASSVGTGAMETQYF.

For the CDR3, the DNA is TGTGCCAGCAGCTTAAGAAACAGGGGGAACACTGAAGCTTTCTTT. Translation: CASSLRNRGNTEAFF. The V and J genes are TRBV7-9 and TRBJ1-1, with 7 nucleotides matching TRBD1. The CDR3 consists of 15 residues. CDR1 is SEHNR, CDR2 FQNEAQ, per germline (reference sequence). With V trimmed by 2 bases and J by 1 base, 4 bases remained unmatched.

The rearrangement uses TRBV5-4 and TRBJ2-1, with 9 nucleotides matching TRBD2. Losses at the gene ends were 5 bases for V and 1 base for J; bases not matched to a gene: 7. The CDR3 length is 16 residues. Germline V CDR1 and CDR2: SGHNT, YYREEE (reference sequence). The CDR3 nucleotides read TGTGCCAGCAGGAGAGCGGGGGGCCGTTCCTACAATGAGCAGTTCTTC. Protein: CASRRAGGRSYNEQFF.

This clone was seen only once. This rearrangement joins TRBV3-1 (or the pseudogene TRBV3-2) to TRBJ2-4; 7 nucleotides match TRBD1. V gave up 1 base and J gave up 6 bases; unmatched junction bases: 6. CDR1 and CDR2 from the germline V gene are LGHDT and YNNKEL (reference sequence). This CDR3 spans 15 amino acids. The CDR3 here is CASSQGQGRPNIQYF. CDR3 in DNA: TGTGCCAGCAGCCAAGGACAGGGTAGACCAAACATTCAGTACTTC.

V and J are TRBV7-2 and TRBJ2-1; D is possibly TRBD1 or TRBD2 (5 bases each). Trimming shortened V by 5 bases and J by 8 bases, and 19 bases separated the two germline ends. The CDR3 has 15 amino acids. The germline V gene encodes CDR1 SGHTA and CDR2 FQGNSA. The CDR3 nucleotides are TGTGCCAGCAGCCCCCATAGTACCCGGGGCGATGAGCAGTTCTTC. This codes for CASSPHSTRGDEQFF.

This clone was seen only once. The V call is TRBV6-2 or TRBV6-3, the J call TRBJ1-1; possibly TRBD1 for D (5 bases). The germline V gene has CDR1 MNHEY and CDR2 SVGEGT. CDR3 length equals 13 residues. V shed 4 bases and J shed 5 bases, with 11 bases lying between them. Written as DNA, the CDR3 is TGTGCCAGCAGTTTAGGGGTGGGGACTGAAGCTTTCTTT. The encoded protein is CASSLGVGTEAFF.

This chain connects TRBV5-1 to TRBJ2-5; 10 positions match TRBD1. This CDR3 region has 15 residues. Germline lookup yields CDR1 SGHRS and CDR2 YFSETQ. V shed 5 bases, J shed 3 bases, and the junction held 7 bases outside the gene matches. The CDR3 here is CASSLTGTGEETQYF. CDR3 sequence (DNA): TGCGCCAGCAGTCTGACCGGGACAGGGGAAGAGACCCAGTACTTC.

The chain has TRBV11-1 and TRBJ2-7; 8 nucleotides line up with TRBD2. This CDR3 comprises 15 residues. Germline CDR1 reads SGHAT; CDR2 reads FQDESV (reference sequence). Germline trimming cut 3 bases from V and 0 bases from J; bases unmatched to any gene: 4. The CDR3 protein is CASSFGRGSSYEQYF. In DNA, the CDR3 is TGTGCCAGCAGCTTCGGGAGGGGTAGCTCCTACGAGCAGTACTTC.

This chain uses TRBV5-1 with TRBJ2-3; TRBD2 matches 10 bases. V lost 0 bases to trimming and J lost 6 bases; unmatched junction nucleotides: 7. The CDR3 totals 16 residues. Germline V gives CDR1 SGHRS, CDR2 YFSETQ. The CDR3 nucleotides read TGCGCCAGCAGCTTGGAGCGGGGGGGCCTTCGGGATACGCAGTATTTT. Translating it yields CASSLERGGLRDTQYF.

The chain links TRBV18 to TRBJ2-1; tentatively, D is TRBD1 or TRBD2 (5 bases each). Germline V CDR1 and CDR2: KGHSH, LQKENI. The CDR3 runs to 15 residues. Trimming took 2 bases from V and 6 from J, leaving 14 bases between them. The CDR3 reads CASSPFREGGNEQFF. The CDR3 coding sequence is TGTGCCAGCTCACCATTCAGGGAAGGAGGCAATGAGCAGTTCTTC.

The chain joins TRBV5-5 to TRBJ2-2; D is uncertain. The CDR3 runs 14 residues. Germline V gives CDR1 SGHKS, CDR2 YYEKEE (reference sequence). Trimming pared 1 base from V and 1 base from J, leaving 5 bases between. As DNA, the CDR3 is TGTGCCAGCAGCTTGTTCTTGAACACCGGGGAGCTGTTTTTT. Its translation is CASSLFLNTGELFF.